The present T cell receptor (beta chain) was sequenced within a study of blood T cell repertoires in COVID-19. The method was immunoSEQ multiplex PCR; TCRdb's version includes in-frame clones alone and lacks a portion of them. Of around 250,000 clones in the sample, about 87% are singletons; the top ten hold about 4%. Participants were aged about 18 to 90 years, lived in 25 or so US areas, and enrolled virtually. Input material: PBMCs or T cells enriched from blood (not recorded which). The receptor comes from a woman aged 30 to 39 with acute COVID-19.

The CDR3 coding sequence is TGTGCCAGCAGTTTAGGACACGTGTGGTTGCAGTTCTTC. This gives the protein CASSLGHVWLQFF. The chain couples TRBV28 to TRBJ2-1, with D possibly TRBD1 on 5 matching bases. Germline lookup yields CDR1 MDHEN and CDR2 SYDVKM. The CDR3 is 13 residues long. With 2 bases removed from V and 12 bases from J, the gap between germline ends came to 14 bases.